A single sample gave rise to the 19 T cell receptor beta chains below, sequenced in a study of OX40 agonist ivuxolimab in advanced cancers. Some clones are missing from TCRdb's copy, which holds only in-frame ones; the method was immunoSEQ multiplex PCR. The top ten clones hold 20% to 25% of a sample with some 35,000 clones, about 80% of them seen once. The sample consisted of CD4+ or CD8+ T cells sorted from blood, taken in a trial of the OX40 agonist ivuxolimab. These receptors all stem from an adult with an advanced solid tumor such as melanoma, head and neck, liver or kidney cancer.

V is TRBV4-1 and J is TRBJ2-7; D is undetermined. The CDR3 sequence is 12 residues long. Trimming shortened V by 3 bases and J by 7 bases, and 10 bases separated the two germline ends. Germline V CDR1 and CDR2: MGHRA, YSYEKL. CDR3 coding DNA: TGCGCCAGCAGCCAGGGTCCCTCAGAGCAGTACTTC. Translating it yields CASSQGPSEQYF.

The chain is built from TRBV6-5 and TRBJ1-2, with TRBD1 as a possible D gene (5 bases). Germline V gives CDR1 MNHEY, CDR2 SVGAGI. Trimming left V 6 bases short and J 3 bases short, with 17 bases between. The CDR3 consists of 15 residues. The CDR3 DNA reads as TGTGCCAGCAGGAATAGTAGAGGGGTGCACTATGGCTACACCTTC. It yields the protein CASRNSRGVHYGYTF.

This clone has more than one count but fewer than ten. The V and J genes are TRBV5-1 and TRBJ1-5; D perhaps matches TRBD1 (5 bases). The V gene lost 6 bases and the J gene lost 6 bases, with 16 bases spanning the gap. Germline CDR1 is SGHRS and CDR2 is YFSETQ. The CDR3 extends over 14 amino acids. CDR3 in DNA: TGCGCCAGCACAGACATTCCGGGGGGTCAGCCCCAGCATTTT. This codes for CASTDIPGGQPQHF. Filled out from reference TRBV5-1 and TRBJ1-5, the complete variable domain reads KAGVTQTPRYLIKTRGQQVTLSCSPISGHRSVSWYQQTPGQGLQFLFEYFSETQRNKGNFPGRFSGRQFSNSRSEMNVSTLELGDSALYLCASTDIPGGQPQHFGDGTRLSIL.

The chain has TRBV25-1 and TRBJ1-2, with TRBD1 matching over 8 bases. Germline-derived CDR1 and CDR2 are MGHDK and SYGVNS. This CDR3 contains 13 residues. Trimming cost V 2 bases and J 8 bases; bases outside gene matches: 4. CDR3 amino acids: CASSEGQGLGYTF. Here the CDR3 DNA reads TGTGCCAGCAGTGAAGGACAGGGTCTAGGCTACACCTTC.

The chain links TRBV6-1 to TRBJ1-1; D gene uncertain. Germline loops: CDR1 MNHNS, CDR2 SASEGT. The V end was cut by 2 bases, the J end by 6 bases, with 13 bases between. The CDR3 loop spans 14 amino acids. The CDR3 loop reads CASSETGDWSEAFF. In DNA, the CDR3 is TGTGCCAGCAGTGAAACCGGGGATTGGTCTGAAGCTTTCTTT.

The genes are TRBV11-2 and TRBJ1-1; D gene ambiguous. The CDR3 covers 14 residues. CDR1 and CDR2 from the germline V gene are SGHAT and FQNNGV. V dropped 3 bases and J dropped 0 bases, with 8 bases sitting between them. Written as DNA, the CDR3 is TGTGCCAGCAGCTTTCTGAGGGTGAACACTGAAGCTTTCTTT. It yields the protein CASSFLRVNTEAFF. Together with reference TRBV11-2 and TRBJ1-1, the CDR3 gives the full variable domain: EAGVAQSPRYKIIEKRQSVAFWCNPISGHATLYWYQQILGQGPKLLIQFQNNGVVDDSQLPKDRFSAERLKGVDSTLKIQPAKLEDSAVYLCASSFLRVNTEAFFGQGTRLTVV.

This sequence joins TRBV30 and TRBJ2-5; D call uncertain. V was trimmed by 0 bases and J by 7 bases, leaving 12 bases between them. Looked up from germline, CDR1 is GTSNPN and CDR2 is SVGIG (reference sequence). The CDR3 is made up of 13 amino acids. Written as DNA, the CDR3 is TGTGCCTGGAGTGTACGGGCCGGCGCGACCCAGTACTTC. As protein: CAWSVRAGATQYF.

The CDR3, as DNA: TGTGCCAGCAGCTTCACGGGGGCCGGTGGCTACACCTTC. Its protein is CASSFTGAGGYTF. The rearrangement joins TRBV5-6 to TRBJ1-2; TRBD1 might be the D (6 bases). Germline V lookup: CDR1 SGHDT, CDR2 YYEEEE. Trimming removed 2 bases from V and 7 bases from J, with 12 bases in between. The CDR3 runs 13 residues.

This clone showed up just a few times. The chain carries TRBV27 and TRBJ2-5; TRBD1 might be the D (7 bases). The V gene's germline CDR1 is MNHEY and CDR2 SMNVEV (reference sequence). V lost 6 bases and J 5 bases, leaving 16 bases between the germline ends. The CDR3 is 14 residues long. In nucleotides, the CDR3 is TGTGCCAGCAGGTCCCAGGGGGGCGGGGAGACCCAGTACTTC. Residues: CASRSQGGGETQYF.

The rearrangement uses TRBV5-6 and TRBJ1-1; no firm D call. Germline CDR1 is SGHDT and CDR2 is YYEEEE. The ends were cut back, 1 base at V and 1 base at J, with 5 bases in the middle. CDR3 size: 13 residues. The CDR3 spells CASSLIANTEAFF. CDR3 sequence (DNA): TGTGCCAGCAGCTTGATCGCGAACACTGAAGCTTTCTTT.

Here the CDR3 reads CASSSFTGKSPLHF. The CDR3 coding sequence is TGCGCCAGCAGCTCCTTTACCGGGAAGTCACCCCTCCACTTT. The rearrangement uses TRBV5-1 and TRBJ1-6, with unresolved D. Germline V gene data show CDR1 as SGHRS and CDR2 as YFSETQ. The CDR3 runs 14 residues. Trimming took 3 bases from V and 10 from J, leaving 14 bases between them.

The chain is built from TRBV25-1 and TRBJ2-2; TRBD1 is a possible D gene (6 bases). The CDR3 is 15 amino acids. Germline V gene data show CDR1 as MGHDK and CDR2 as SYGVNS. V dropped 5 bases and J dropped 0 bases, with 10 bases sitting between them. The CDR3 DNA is TGTGCCAGCAGTCAGGGACACGCGAACACCGGGGAGCTGTTTTTT. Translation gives CASSQGHANTGELFF.

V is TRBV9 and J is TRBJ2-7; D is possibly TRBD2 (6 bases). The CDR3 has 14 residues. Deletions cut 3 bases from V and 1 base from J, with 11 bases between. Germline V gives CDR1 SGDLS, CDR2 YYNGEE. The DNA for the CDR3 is TGTGCCAGCAGCGCTACGGGGGTGTCCTACGAGCAGTACTTC. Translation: CASSATGVSYEQYF.

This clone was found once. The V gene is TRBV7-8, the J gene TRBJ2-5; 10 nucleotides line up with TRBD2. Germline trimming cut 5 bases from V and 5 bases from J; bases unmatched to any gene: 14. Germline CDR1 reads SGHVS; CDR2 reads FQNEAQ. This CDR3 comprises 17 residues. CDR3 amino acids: CASSPRGAGGPGETQYF. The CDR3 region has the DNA TGTGCCAGCAGCCCCCGCGGAGCGGGGGGGCCTGGGGAGACCCAGTACTTC. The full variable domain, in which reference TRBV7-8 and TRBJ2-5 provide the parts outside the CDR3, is GAGVSQSPRYKVAKRGQDVALRCDPISGHVSLFWYQQALGQGPEFLTYFQNEAQLDKSGLPSDRFFAERPEGSVSTLKIQRTQQEDSAVYLCASSPRGAGGPGETQYFGPGTRLLVL.

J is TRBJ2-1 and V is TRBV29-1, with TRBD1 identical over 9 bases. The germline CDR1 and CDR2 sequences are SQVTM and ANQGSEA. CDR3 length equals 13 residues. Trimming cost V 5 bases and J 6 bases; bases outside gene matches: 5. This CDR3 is CSVLQGASNEQFF. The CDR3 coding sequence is TGCAGCGTTCTACAGGGGGCCAGCAATGAGCAGTTCTTC.

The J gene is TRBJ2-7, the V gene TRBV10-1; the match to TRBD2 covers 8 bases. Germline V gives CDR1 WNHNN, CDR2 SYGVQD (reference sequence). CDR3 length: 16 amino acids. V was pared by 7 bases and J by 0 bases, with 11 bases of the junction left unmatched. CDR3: CASTSGGVPLSYEQYV. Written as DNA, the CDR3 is TGCGCCAGCACCTCGGGGGGGGTCCCACTCTCCTACGAGCAGTACGTC.

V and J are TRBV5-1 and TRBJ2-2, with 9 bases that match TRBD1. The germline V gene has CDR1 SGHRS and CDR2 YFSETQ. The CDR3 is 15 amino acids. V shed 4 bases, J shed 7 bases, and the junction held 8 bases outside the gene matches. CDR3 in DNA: TGCGCCAGCAGCCCGGGGACAGGGCGGGACGGGGAGCTGTTTTTT. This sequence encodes CASSPGTGRDGELFF.

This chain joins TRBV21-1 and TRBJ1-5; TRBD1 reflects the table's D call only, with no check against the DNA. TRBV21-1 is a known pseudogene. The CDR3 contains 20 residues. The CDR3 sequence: CASSKVGDRAVLGSNQPQHF. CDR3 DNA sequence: TGTGCCAGCAGCAAAGTTGGGGACAGGGCCGTTTTAGGTAGCAATCAGCCCCAGCATTTT.

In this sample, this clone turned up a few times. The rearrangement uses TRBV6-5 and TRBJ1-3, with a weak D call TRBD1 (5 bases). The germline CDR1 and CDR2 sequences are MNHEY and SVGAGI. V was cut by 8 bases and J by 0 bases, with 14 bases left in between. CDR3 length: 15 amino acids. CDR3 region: CASGGDQNSGNTIYF. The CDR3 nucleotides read TGTGCCAGCGGCGGGGACCAGAACTCTGGAAACACCATATATTTT.